Sequencing of this T cell receptor (beta chain) was carried out in a study of T cells in Graves' hyperthyroidism and ophthalmopathy. About the study: It was at initial diagnosis, before any treatment, that peripheral blood was collected.

CDR1 is SEHNR and CDR2 is FQNEAQ in the germline V gene (reference sequence). With 11 bases removed from V and 5 bases from J, the gap between germline ends came to 20 bases. This CDR3 region has 14 residues. From RNA transcripts, TCR beta CDR3 regions were amplified. In the first-round RT-PCR of the TCR CDR3, the HTBI primer set was used. TCRdb re-derived calls from the multiplex PCR reads in MiXCR, one entry per CDR3 protein. The sample lists 35,000 to 40,000 distinct CDR3 sequences, roughly 50% occurring once. This clonotype was seen ten or more times. V and J are TRBV7-9 and TRBJ2-3; D is unresolved. Sequenced material: blood. The TCR originated in a woman in her fifties or sixties with Graves' hyperthyroidism that later progressed to Graves' ophthalmopathy. The CDR3 DNA is TGTGCCCTTCCCGGACCGCTTGGAAAAGATACGCAGTATTTT. It specifies CALPGPLGKDTQYF.